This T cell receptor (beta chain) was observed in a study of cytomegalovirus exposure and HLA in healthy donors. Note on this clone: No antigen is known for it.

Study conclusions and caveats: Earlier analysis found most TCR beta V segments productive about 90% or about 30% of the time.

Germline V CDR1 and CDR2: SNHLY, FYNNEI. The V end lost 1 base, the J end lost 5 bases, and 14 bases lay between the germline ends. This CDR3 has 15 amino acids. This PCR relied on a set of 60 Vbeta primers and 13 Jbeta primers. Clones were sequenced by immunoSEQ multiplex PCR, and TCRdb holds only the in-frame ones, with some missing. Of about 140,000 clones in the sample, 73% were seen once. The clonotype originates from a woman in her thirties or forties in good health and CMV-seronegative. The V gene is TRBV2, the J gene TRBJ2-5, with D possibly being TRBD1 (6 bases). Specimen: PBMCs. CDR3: CASSEELGGRETQYF. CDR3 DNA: TGTGCCAGCAGTGAAGAGTTAGGGGGACGGGAGACCCAGTACTTC.